This is a list of T cell receptor beta chains from one sample in a study of blood T cell repertoires in COVID-19. TCRdb keeps only in-frame clones here, not all; method: immunoSEQ multiplex PCR. The table lists approximately 140,000 clones, 80% to 85% of them singletons, with about 5.5% in the top ten. The sample consisted of PBMCs or T cells enriched from blood (not recorded which). These receptors all stem from a middle-aged man with acute COVID-19. Both conserved end residues are part of each CDR3. D genes are given only for firm matches. A row's size may be missing; if present it is once, few, many or a size class.

clone_size	d_call	v_call	j_call	cdr3_aa	cdr3_nt
.	.	TRBV4-3	TRBJ2-3	CASSQDRNRGSGGASTDTQYF	TGCGCCAGCAGCCAAGATCGGAACAGGGGATCGGGAGGGGCTAGCACAGATACGCAGTATTTT
.	.	TRBV5-8	TRBJ2-1	CASSFQGAFYNEQFF	TGTGCCAGCAGCTTTCAAGGGGCCTTCTACAATGAGCAGTTCTTC
.	TRBD2	TRBV3-1/TRBV3-2	TRBJ2-7	CASSQGLAESYEQYF	TGTGCCAGCAGCCAGGGACTAGCGGAATCCTACGAGCAGTACTTC
.	TRBD2	TRBV7-2	TRBJ2-2	CASSPPGLAGAGELFF	TGTGCCAGCAGCCCACCGGGACTAGCGGGAGCCGGGGAGCTGTTTTTT
once	TRBD2	TRBV2	TRBJ2-7	CASSRTGLAGVEQYF	TGTGCCAGCAGTCGAACCGGACTAGCGGGGGTTGAGCAGTACTTC
.	TRBD1	TRBV4-1	TRBJ2-1	CASSQETSLGGLYNEQFF	TGCGCCAGCAGCCAAGAAACGTCCTTAGGGGGCCTCTACAATGAGCAGTTCTTC
.	.	TRBV7-9	TRBJ1-2	CASSPKGLGAYGYTF	TGTGCCAGCTCTCCTAAGGGGCTGGGGGCATATGGCTACACCTTC
.	TRBD1	TRBV12-3/TRBV12-4	TRBJ1-5	CASSPGGSQPQHF	TGTGCCAGCAGTCCAGGGGGCAGCCAGCCCCAGCATTTT
.	TRBD2	TRBV27	TRBJ2-1	CASSLQGLAGDYEQFF	TGTGCCAGCAGTCTACAGGGTTTAGCGGGAGATTATGAGCAGTTCTTC
.	TRBD1	TRBV19	TRBJ1-1	CASSIPGGWNTEAFF	TGTGCCAGTAGTATTCCAGGGGGATGGAACACTGAAGCTTTCTTT
.	.	TRBV28	TRBJ1-5	CASSLDKPNQPQHF	TGTGCCAGCAGTTTAGACAAGCCAAATCAGCCCCAGCATTTT
.	TRBD1	TRBV6-2/TRBV6-3	TRBJ1-1	CASSYPPGTGKAEAFF	TGTGCCAGCAGTTACCCCCCCGGGACAGGGAAGGCTGAAGCTTTCTTT
.	.	TRBV12-3/TRBV12-4	TRBJ2-7	CASRSTTYEQYF	TGTGCCAGCAGGTCCACTACCTACGAGCAGTACTTC
.	.	TRBV4-1	TRBJ2-7	CASSQVFRGGAGEQYF	TGCGCCAGCAGCCAAGTCTTCCGAGGGGGGGCTGGCGAGCAGTACTTC
.	.	TRBV7-9	TRBJ1-5	CASSSGGSFDSNQPQHF	TGTGCCAGCAGCTCCGGGGGTTCATTCGATAGCAATCAGCCCCAGCATTTT
few	.	TRBV6-1	TRBJ1-2	CASSPLGGGYTF	TGTGCCAGCAGTCCCCTAGGGGGTGGCTACACCTTC
.	.	TRBV15	TRBJ2-7	CATSRALSYEQYF	TGTGCCACCAGCAGAGCCCTTTCCTACGAGCAGTACTTC
.	.	TRBV21-1	TRBJ1-1	CASSTLPRTGKGTEAFF	TGTGCCAGCAGCACCTTACCCAGGACAGGAAAAGGGACTGAAGCTTTCTTT
.	.	TRBV29-1	TRBJ2-1	CSVAQGGGNEQFF	TGCAGCGTTGCGCAGGGAGGTGGAAATGAGCAGTTCTTC
.	.	TRBV19	TRBJ1-1	CASSIREVSVNTEAFF	TGTGCCAGTAGTATCAGGGAGGTTAGCGTGAACACTGAAGCTTTCTTT
.	TRBD2	TRBV7-9	TRBJ2-7	CASSATGGSEQYF	TGTGCCAGCAGCGCTACGGGGGGGAGCGAGCAGTACTTC
.	.	TRBV13	TRBJ1-6	CASSLDSGANSPLHF	TGTGCCAGCAGCTTAGATTCGGGAGCGAATTCACCCCTCCACTTT
.	.	TRBV4-2	TRBJ1-1	CASSQSQTSEAFF	TGTGCCAGCAGCCAGAGCCAAACGTCTGAAGCTTTCTTT
once	TRBD2	TRBV28	TRBJ2-7	CASSTSETYEQYF	TGTGCCAGCAGTACTAGCGAGACCTACGAGCAGTACTTC
.	TRBD2	TRBV6-1	TRBJ2-7	CASSDGLAGVGEQYF	TGTGCCAGCAGTGACGGACTAGCGGGGGTCGGGGAGCAGTACTTC
.	TRBD2	TRBV4-3	TRBJ2-1	CASTEGLAGYNEQFF	TGCGCCAGCACCGAGGGACTAGCGGGTTACAATGAGCAGTTCTTC
few	.	TRBV5-1	TRBJ2-7	CASRRAGGNSYEQYF	TGCGCCAGCAGGCGGGCTGGCGGAAACTCCTACGAGCAGTACTTC
.	TRBD2	TRBV7-9	TRBJ2-7	CASSSGTRSYEQYF	TGTGCCAGCAGCAGCGGGACTAGGAGCTACGAGCAGTACTTC
few	TRBD2	TRBV28	TRBJ2-7	CASSFPGTRGYEQYF	TGTGCCAGCAGTTTTCCCGGGACTAGGGGCTACGAGCAGTACTTC
.	.	TRBV29-1	TRBJ2-2	CSVESSSFTGELFF	TGCAGCGTTGAGAGTAGCTCCTTCACCGGGGAGCTGTTTTTT
.	TRBD1	TRBV18	TRBJ1-5	CASSGGTGHQPQHF	TGTGCCAGCTCAGGTGGGACAGGCCATCAGCCCCAGCATTTT
.	.	TRBV11-2	TRBJ2-7	CASSRTGVGAYEQYF	TGTGCCAGCAGCCGAACAGGTGTAGGGGCCTACGAGCAGTACTTC
.	.	TRBV29-1	TRBJ2-7	CSGAGQNYEQYF	TGCAGCGGAGCGGGACAAAACTACGAGCAGTACTTC
.	TRBD1	TRBV7-8	TRBJ2-3	CASSLRSGQFFSSTDTQYF	TGTGCCAGCAGCTTACGGTCGGGACAGTTTTTTTCTAGCACAGATACGCAGTATTTT
.	.	TRBV29-1	TRBJ1-1	CSVEGGQVYEAFF	TGCAGCGTTGAAGGTGGGCAGGTTTATGAAGCTTTCTTT
.	TRBD1	TRBV5-1	TRBJ1-6	CASSLAGGENSPLHF	TGCGCCAGCAGCTTGGCAGGGGGCGAAAATTCACCCCTCCACTTT
.	.	TRBV6-2/TRBV6-3	TRBJ2-7	CASSYGPESSYEQYF	TGTGCCAGCAGTTACGGGCCTGAGTCCTCCTACGAGCAGTACTTC
few	.	TRBV27	TRBJ2-1	CASSWDSYNEQFF	TGTGCCAGCAGTTGGGACTCATACAATGAGCAGTTCTTC
.	TRBD1	TRBV30	TRBJ1-4	CAWSGIDRANEKLFF	TGTGCCTGGAGTGGAATAGACAGGGCAAATGAAAAACTGTTTTTT
.	TRBD1	TRBV5-4	TRBJ2-7	CASSSGGLYEQYF	TGTGCCAGCAGCTCAGGGGGCCTCTACGAGCAGTACTTC
.	TRBD2	TRBV15	TRBJ2-1	CATSTLAGGPSWSRNEQFF	TGTGCCACCAGCACCCTAGCGGGAGGGCCCTCGTGGAGCCGGAATGAGCAGTTCTTC
.	TRBD2	TRBV7-8	TRBJ2-2	CASSPSGSFSTGELFF	TGTGCCAGCAGCCCTAGCGGGAGTTTTAGCACCGGGGAGCTGTTTTTT
.	.	TRBV19	TRBJ2-7	CASSTRHLYEQYF	TGTGCCAGTAGTACCCGACACCTCTACGAGCAGTACTTC
.	.	TRBV29-1	TRBJ1-1	CSGTVSNTEAFF	TGCAGCGGGACAGTGTCGAACACTGAAGCTTTCTTT
.	.	TRBV6-6	TRBJ2-2	CASSYTGNTGELFF	TGTGCCAGCAGTTACACGGGGAACACCGGGGAGCTGTTTTTT
.	TRBD1	TRBV9	TRBJ1-3	CASSVEDRGLGNTIYF	TGTGCCAGCAGCGTAGAGGACAGGGGGCTGGGAAACACCATATATTTT
.	.	TRBV29-1	TRBJ1-1	CSARELRNTEAFF	TGCAGCGCTCGGGAATTACGAAACACTGAAGCTTTCTTT
.	TRBD2	TRBV4-2	TRBJ2-7	CASSQDGAGDPYEQYF	TGTGCCAGCAGCCAAGATGGGGCGGGAGACCCCTACGAGCAGTACTTC
.	.	TRBV2	TRBJ1-2	CASSPGQNYGYTF	TGTGCCAGCAGTCCAGGACAGAACTATGGCTACACCTTC
.	TRBD1	TRBV9	TRBJ2-2	CASNPQGARTGELFF	TGTGCCAGCAACCCACAGGGGGCGCGAACCGGGGAGCTGTTTTTT
.	.	TRBV16	TRBJ1-1	CASSQSGSPGYTEAFF	TGTGCCAGCAGCCAATCAGGCAGTCCAGGGTACACTGAAGCTTTCTTT
.	.	TRBV19	TRBJ1-4	CASSILAATNEKLFF	TGTGCCAGTAGTATACTGGCAGCAACTAATGAAAAACTGTTTTTT
.	.	TRBV6-5	TRBJ1-1	CASRTKELGAEAFF	TGTGCCAGCAGGACGAAAGAATTGGGCGCTGAAGCTTTCTTT
.	TRBD2	TRBV7-2	TRBJ2-5	CASSHGSGGTQETQYF	TGTGCCAGCAGCCATGGTAGCGGGGGGACCCAAGAGACCCAGTACTTC
.	TRBD2	TRBV27	TRBJ2-7	CASSGLAGSSSYEQYF	TGTGCCAGCTCGGGACTAGCGGGTTCCAGCTCCTACGAGCAGTACTTC
.	.	TRBV4-2	TRBJ2-7	CASSQVTGTYEQYF	TGTGCCAGCAGCCAAGTTACAGGGACCTACGAGCAGTACTTC
once	.	TRBV15	TRBJ2-3	CATSRDPFTGEADTQYF	TGTGCCACCAGCAGAGATCCCTTTACGGGAGAGGCAGATACGCAGTATTTT
.	.	TRBV5-1	TRBJ1-4	CASSPTTGQNEKLFF	TGCGCCAGCAGCCCCACCACCGGACAGAATGAAAAACTGTTTTTT
once	TRBD1	TRBV10-3	TRBJ1-4	CAISDGRTGGNEKLFF	TGTGCCATCAGTGATGGGAGGACAGGGGGGAATGAAAAACTGTTTTTT
.	.	TRBV5-1	TRBJ2-1	CASSFSGLEYNEQFF	TGCGCCAGCAGCTTTTCAGGACTGGAGTACAATGAGCAGTTCTTC